This paragraph reports one TCR beta chain. As yet, its antigen is unknown. These data originate in a study of cytomegalovirus exposure and HLA in healthy donors. Findings and limits, study-wide: Three CMV-associated chains were confirmed in vitro to be specific for CMV antigens. There were 160 or so TCR beta chains listed as cytomegalovirus-associated. Reportedly, HLA-A and HLA-B alleles of most subjects were accurately predicted from TCR beta.

This CDR3 is built from 15 residues. Trimming shortened V by 5 bases and J by 5 bases, and 18 bases separated the two germline ends. Germline loops: CDR1 SEHNR, CDR2 FQNEAQ (reference sequence). Both 60 Vbeta primers and 13 Jbeta primers went into the PCR. TCRdb keeps only in-frame clones here, not all; method: immunoSEQ multiplex PCR. The sample includes about 130,000 clones. J is TRBJ2-5 and V is TRBV7-9, with D possibly TRBD2 on 8 matching bases. The TCR sequence derives from a woman in her thirties or forties in good health and CMV-seropositive. Source material: PBMCs. The CDR3 nucleotides read TGTGCCAGCAGCCCGCCCGGGGGGGGACAGGAGACCCAGTACTTC. It translates to CASSPPGGGQETQYF.